These T cell receptor beta chains were read from a single sample in a study of blood T cell repertoires in COVID-19. The method was immunoSEQ multiplex PCR; TCRdb's version includes in-frame clones alone and lacks a portion of them. Seen here are 250,000 to 350,000 clones, approximately 90% observed once, and the top ten hold about 10%. The sample was PBMCs or T cells enriched from blood (not recorded which). The origin of the receptors is a woman aged 18-29 years who had recovered from COVID-19. The CDR3 runs from the conserved cysteine through the conserved F or W. A D gene is named only where the DNA matches it firmly. Only part of the rows carry a size: once, few, many, or a class if the clone is expanded.

v_gene	j_gene	d_gene	abundance	CDR3nt	CDR3aa
TRBV5-8	TRBJ1-2	-	-	TGTGCCAGCAGCCCGGAACAGGGTCAGAATATCTATGGCTACACCTTC	CASSPEQGQNIYGYTF
TRBV3-1/TRBV3-2	TRBJ1-2	-	-	TGTGCCAGCAGCCCCCCGGGGGGGGGTAACTATGGCTACACCTTC	CASSPPGGGNYGYTF
TRBV27	TRBJ1-1	-	-	TGTGCCAGCAGTTTGGGCAGTGGGTCGGTGAACACTGAAGCTTTCTTT	CASSLGSGSVNTEAFF
TRBV12-3/TRBV12-4	TRBJ1-4	-	-	TGTGCCAGCAGTTTAAGTATCGGACAGCTGTTTTTT	CASSLSIGQLFF
TRBV2	TRBJ2-1	-	-	TGTGCCAGCAGTGAACTCGTACTGTTCTTC	CASSELVLFF
TRBV19	TRBJ1-5	-	-	TGTGCCAGTAGCATTTCTAGGTTCCCGGATCAGCCCCAGCATTTT	CASSISRFPDQPQHF
TRBV28	TRBJ2-5	TRBD1	few	TGTGCCAGCAGTTTATCAGGGACAGAAGAGACCCAGTACTTC	CASSLSGTEETQYF
TRBV7-8	TRBJ2-2	TRBD2	-	TGTGCCAGCAGCTTACGGGAAAGCGGGGACACCGGGGAGCTGTTTTTT	CASSLRESGDTGELFF
TRBV5-1	TRBJ2-7	TRBD1	-	TGCGCCAGCAGCAGACAGGGGGGACGACCCGAGCAGTACTTC	CASSRQGGRPEQYF
TRBV7-9	TRBJ1-2	-	-	TGTGCCAGCAGCTTAGATCAACAGGGTTACGGCTATGGCTACACCTTC	CASSLDQQGYGYGYTF
TRBV6-5	TRBJ1-1	-	-	TGTGCCAGCAGTTATAATGGACAGACGCCTGAAGCTTTCTTT	CASSYNGQTPEAFF
TRBV28	TRBJ2-7	-	-	TGTGCCAGCAGTTTGGACATCCTCTCCTACGAGCAGTACTTC	CASSLDILSYEQYF
TRBV4-1	TRBJ2-5	-	-	TGCGCCAGCAGCTTGCAACCGGGAGCTAGGTCGGTAGAGACCCAGTACTTC	CASSLQPGARSVETQYF
TRBV3-1/TRBV3-2	TRBJ2-1	-	-	TGTGCCAGCAGCCTACCCGGGACTTACGATGAGCAGTTCTTC	CASSLPGTYDEQFF
TRBV10-3	TRBJ2-6	TRBD1	-	TGTGCCATCAGCCAACCCCCGGGACAGGCCAGCTCTGGGGCCAACGTCCTGACTTTC	CAISQPPGQASSGANVLTF
TRBV9	TRBJ2-1	-	-	TGTGCCAGCAGCTCTAGCGCAAGCTCCTACAATGAGCAGTTCTTC	CASSSSASSYNEQFF
TRBV27	TRBJ1-5	TRBD1	-	TGTGCCAGCAGCTCCGGGACAGGGGGGAATCAGCCCCAGCATTTT	CASSSGTGGNQPQHF
TRBV18	TRBJ1-2	TRBD1	-	TGTGCCAGCTCACCGGTACAGGGGACGAGTAACTATGGCTACACCTTC	CASSPVQGTSNYGYTF
TRBV30	TRBJ2-7	-	few	TGTGCCTGGAGTGTTAAAGGGGCCGTGCAGCAGTACTTC	CAWSVKGAVQQYF
TRBV10-3	TRBJ1-5	TRBD1	few	TGTGCCATCACAGGACAGGGAGGTCAGCCCCAGCATTTT	CAITGQGGQPQHF
TRBV4-1	TRBJ2-5	TRBD2	once	TGCGCCAGCAGCCCGGGACTACAAGAGACCCAGTACTTC	CASSPGLQETQYF
TRBV24-1	TRBJ1-2	TRBD1	-	TGTGCCACCAGTGACCCGGGATGGGGGGACAGGGGCCCCTATGGCTACACCTTC	CATSDPGWGDRGPYGYTF
TRBV5-1	TRBJ1-1	-	-	TGCGCCAGCAGCCCCTCGGGGGATCTACCTGAAGCTTTCTTT	CASSPSGDLPEAFF
TRBV6-1	TRBJ1-1	TRBD1	-	TGTGCCAGCAGTGAAGCGAACAGGGGCGGAATGAACACTGAAGCTTTCTTT	CASSEANRGGMNTEAFF
TRBV6-4	TRBJ1-1	-	-	TGTGCCAGCAGGGCGGCGGAGGACACTGAAGCTTTCTTT	CASRAAEDTEAFF
TRBV3-1/TRBV3-2	TRBJ2-3	TRBD2	-	TGTGCCAGCAGCCACCACCTACAAAGCTGGTTCCGGACTAGCGGGGGGGTAGCGCAGTATTTT	CASSHHLQSWFRTSGGVAQYF
TRBV7-9	TRBJ2-1	-	-	TGTGCCAGCAGCCCCCCGGGGGACAATGAGCAGTTCTTC	CASSPPGDNEQFF
TRBV29-1	TRBJ2-5	TRBD2	-	TGCAGCGTACGGGCGGGAGGAGAGACCCAGTACTTC	CSVRAGGETQYF
TRBV3-1/TRBV3-2	TRBJ1-1	-	-	TGTGCCAGCAGCCAAGGGTCAGGTCTCAACACTGAAGCTTTCTTT	CASSQGSGLNTEAFF
TRBV7-9	TRBJ2-7	TRBD1	once	TGTGCCAGCAGCCGTACAGGGGGCCTTGGGCAGTACTTC	CASSRTGGLGQYF
TRBV11-2	TRBJ2-5	TRBD2	-	TGTGCCAGCATGGGGGGGGAGACCCAGTACTTC	CASMGGETQYF
TRBV5-1	TRBJ2-4	TRBD2	-	TGCGCCAGCAGCAGAGGACTAGCGGGGCAAGGAAAAAACATTCAGTACTTC	CASSRGLAGQGKNIQYF
TRBV6-5	TRBJ1-4	-	-	TGTGCCAGCAGTTACTCATCGGGGAATGAGGAAAAACTGTTTTTT	CASSYSSGNEEKLFF
TRBV4-1	TRBJ1-5	TRBD1	-	TGCGCCAGCAGCTTGGGACAGCTCAATCAGCCCCAGCATTTT	CASSLGQLNQPQHF
TRBV28	TRBJ2-1	TRBD2	-	TGTGCCAGCAGTTTGCGACTAGCAAACGAGCAGTTCTTC	CASSLRLANEQFF
TRBV29-1	TRBJ1-1	-	-	TGCAGCGTTGCTGAGGGGGGGGAGACTGAAGCTTTCTTT	CSVAEGGETEAFF
TRBV5-1	TRBJ2-3	TRBD2	once	TGCGCCAGCAGCCTCCAGGGAGCGGGGGGAGGAACAGATACGCAGTATTTT	CASSLQGAGGGTDTQYF
TRBV28	TRBJ2-4	-	-	TGTGCCATAAAGGGAGTCAAAAACATTCAGTACTTC	CAIKGVKNIQYF
TRBV9	TRBJ1-6	-	-	TGTGCCAGCAGCGTAGGCGAGGAATCACCCCTCCACTTT	CASSVGEESPLHF
TRBV5-1	TRBJ1-2	TRBD1	once	TGCGCCAGCAGCTTGAGGTCCGAAGGACAGGGGGCGAAGAGCTATGGCTACACCTTC	CASSLRSEGQGAKSYGYTF
TRBV6-5	TRBJ1-5	-	once	TGTGCCAGCAGTTATAGCCCGCTACAGGGTAACCAGCCCCAGCATTTT	CASSYSPLQGNQPQHF
TRBV5-4	TRBJ2-3	TRBD2	-	TGTGCCAGCAGCTTGCCCGCGGGGGGAGACACAGATACGCAGTATTTT	CASSLPAGGDTDTQYF
TRBV11-3	TRBJ1-1	-	-	TGTGCCAGCAGCTTAGGGCCCGACACTGAAGCTTTCTTT	CASSLGPDTEAFF
TRBV19	TRBJ1-6	TRBD1	once	TGTGCCAGTAGTAGAAACACAGGGGACGCTTCACCCCTCCACTTT	CASSRNTGDASPLHF
TRBV11-2	TRBJ1-1	-	-	TGTGCCAGCACCTCTAGCCGGGGCACTGAAGCTTTCTTT	CASTSSRGTEAFF
TRBV28	TRBJ1-4	-	-	TGTGCCAGCAGCGAGGGGGTCAATGAAAAACTGTTTTTT	CASSEGVNEKLFF